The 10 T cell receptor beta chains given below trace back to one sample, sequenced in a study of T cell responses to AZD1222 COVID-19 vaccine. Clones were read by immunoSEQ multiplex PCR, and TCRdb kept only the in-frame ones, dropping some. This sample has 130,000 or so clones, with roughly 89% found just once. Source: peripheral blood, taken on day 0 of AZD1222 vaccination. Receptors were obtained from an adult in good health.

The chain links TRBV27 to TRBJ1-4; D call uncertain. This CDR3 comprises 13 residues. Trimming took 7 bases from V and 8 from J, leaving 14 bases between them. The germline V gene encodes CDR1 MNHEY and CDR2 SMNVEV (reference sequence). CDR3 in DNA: TGTGCCAGCAAGGTATTGGGGAACGAAAAACTGTTTTTT. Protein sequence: CASKVLGNEKLFF.

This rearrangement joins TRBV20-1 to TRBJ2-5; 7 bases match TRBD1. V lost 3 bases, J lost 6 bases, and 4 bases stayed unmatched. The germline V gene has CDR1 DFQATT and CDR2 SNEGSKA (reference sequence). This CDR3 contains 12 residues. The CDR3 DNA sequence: TGCAGTGCTAGTGACAGGGTCAAGACCCAGTACTTC. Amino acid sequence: CSASDRVKTQYF.

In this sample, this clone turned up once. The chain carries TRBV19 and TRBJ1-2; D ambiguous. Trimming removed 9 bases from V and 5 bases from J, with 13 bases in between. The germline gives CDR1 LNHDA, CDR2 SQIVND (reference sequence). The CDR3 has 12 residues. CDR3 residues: CASQGTDYGYTF. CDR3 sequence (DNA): TGTGCCAGCCAAGGAACGGATTATGGCTACACCTTC.

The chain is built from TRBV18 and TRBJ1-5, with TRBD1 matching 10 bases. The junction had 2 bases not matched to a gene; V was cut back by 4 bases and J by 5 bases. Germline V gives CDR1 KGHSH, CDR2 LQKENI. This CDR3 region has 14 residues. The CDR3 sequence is CASSRQGAHQPQHF. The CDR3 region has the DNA TGTGCCAGCTCACGACAGGGGGCGCATCAGCCCCAGCATTTT.

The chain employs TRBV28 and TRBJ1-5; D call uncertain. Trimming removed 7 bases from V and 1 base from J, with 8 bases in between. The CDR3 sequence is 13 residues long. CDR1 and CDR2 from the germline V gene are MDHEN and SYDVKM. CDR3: CASTTQSNQPQHF. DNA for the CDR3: TGTGCCAGCACGACGCAGAGCAATCAGCCCCAGCATTTT. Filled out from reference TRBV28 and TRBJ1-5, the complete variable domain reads DVKVTQSSRYLVKRTGEKVFLECVQDMDHENMFWYRQDPGLGLRLIYFSYDVKMKEKGDIPEGYSVSREKKERFSLILESASTNQTSMYLCASTTQSNQPQHFGDGTRLSIL.

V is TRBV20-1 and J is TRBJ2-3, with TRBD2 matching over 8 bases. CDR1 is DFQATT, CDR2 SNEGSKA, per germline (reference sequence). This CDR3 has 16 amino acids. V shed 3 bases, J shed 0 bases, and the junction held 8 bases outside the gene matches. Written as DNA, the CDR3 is TGCAGTGCTAGTGGGGGGGCTAGCGGGAGCACAGATACGCAGTATTTT. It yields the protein CSASGGASGSTDTQYF.

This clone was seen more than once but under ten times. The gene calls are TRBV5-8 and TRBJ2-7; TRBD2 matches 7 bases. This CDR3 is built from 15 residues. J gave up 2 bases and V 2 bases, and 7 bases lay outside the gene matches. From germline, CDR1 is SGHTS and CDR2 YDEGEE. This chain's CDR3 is CASSLSGRRTYEQYF. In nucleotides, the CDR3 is TGTGCCAGCAGCTTATCCGGGAGGCGGACCTACGAGCAGTACTTC.

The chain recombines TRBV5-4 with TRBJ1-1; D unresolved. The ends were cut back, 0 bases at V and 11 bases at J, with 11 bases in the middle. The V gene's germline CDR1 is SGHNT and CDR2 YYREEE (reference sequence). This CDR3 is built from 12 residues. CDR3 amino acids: CASSLEGRFAFF. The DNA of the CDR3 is TGTGCCAGCAGCTTGGAGGGCAGGTTCGCTTTCTTT.

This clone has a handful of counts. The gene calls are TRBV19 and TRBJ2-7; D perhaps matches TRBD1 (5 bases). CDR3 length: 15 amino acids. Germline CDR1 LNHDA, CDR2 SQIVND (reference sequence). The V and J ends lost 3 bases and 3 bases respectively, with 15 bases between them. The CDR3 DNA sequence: TGTGCCAGTAGTATTGCCAGAAAGGGGAACTACGAGCAGTACTTC. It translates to CASSIARKGNYEQYF. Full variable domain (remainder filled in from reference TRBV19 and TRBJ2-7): DGGITQSPKYLFRKEGQNVTLSCEQNLNHDAMYWYRQDPGQGLRLIYYSQIVNDFQKGDIAEGYSVSREKKESFPLTVTSAQKNPTAFYLCASSIARKGNYEQYFGPGTRLTVT.

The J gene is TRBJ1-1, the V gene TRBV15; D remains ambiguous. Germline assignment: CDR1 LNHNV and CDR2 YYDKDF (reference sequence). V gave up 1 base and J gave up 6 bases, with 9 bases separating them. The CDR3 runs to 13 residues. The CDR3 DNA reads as TGTGCCACCAGCAGAGTAGGTGGGGCTGAAGCTTTCTTT. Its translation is CATSRVGGAEAFF.